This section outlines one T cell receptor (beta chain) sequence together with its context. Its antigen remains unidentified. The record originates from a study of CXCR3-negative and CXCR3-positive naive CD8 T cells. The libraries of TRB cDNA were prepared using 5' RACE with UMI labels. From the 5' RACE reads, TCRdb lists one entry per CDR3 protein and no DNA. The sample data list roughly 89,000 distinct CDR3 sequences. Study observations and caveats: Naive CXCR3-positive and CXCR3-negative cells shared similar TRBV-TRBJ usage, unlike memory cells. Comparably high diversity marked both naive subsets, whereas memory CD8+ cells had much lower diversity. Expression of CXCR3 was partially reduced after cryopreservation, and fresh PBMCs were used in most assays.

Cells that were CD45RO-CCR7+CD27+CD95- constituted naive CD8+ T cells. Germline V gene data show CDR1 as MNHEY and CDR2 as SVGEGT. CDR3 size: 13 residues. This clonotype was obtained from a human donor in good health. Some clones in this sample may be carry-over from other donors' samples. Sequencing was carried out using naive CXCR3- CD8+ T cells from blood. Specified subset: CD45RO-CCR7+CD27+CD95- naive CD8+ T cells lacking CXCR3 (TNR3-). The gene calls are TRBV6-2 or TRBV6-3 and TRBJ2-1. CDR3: CASSSAGYNEQFF.